This T cell receptor beta chain comes out of a study of T cells in Graves' hyperthyroidism and ophthalmopathy. Whole-study context: Peripheral blood was collected at initial diagnosis, before any treatment.

With regard to this clonotype: A read error likely explains this, since a far larger clone differs by one base. The conserved phenylalanine or tryptophan is not found at the CDR3 terminus, so this likely reflects a read error.

The study enrolled patients aged 18 to 65 with newly diagnosed hyperthyroidism of under 2 months' duration. The study collected blood at first hyperthyroidism diagnosis, before any ophthalmopathy symptoms arose. The authors obtained PBMCs from 10 ml of fresh peripheral blood. This CDR3 is 12 amino acids long. CDR1 and CDR2 from the germline V gene are KGHSH and LQKENI. V lost 8 bases, J lost 0 bases, and 8 bases lay in between. TCR beta CDR3 sequences were amplified from RNA transcripts. A first-round RT-PCR of the TCR CDR3 used the HTBI primer set. TCRdb re-called the multiplex PCR reads through MiXCR, storing one row per CDR3 protein. Seen here are 690,000 or so distinct CDR3 sequences, approximately 18% observed once, and the top ten hold roughly 17%.

The sample was blood. This TCR was sampled from a woman aged 50 to 60 with Graves' hyperthyroidism that later progressed to Graves' ophthalmopathy. The chain is built from TRBV18 and TRBJ2-7; D is undetermined. The CDR3 loop is CASSPSSYEQYS. The CDR3 coding sequence is TGTGCCAGCAGCCCCAGCTCCTACGAGCAGTACTCC.